This T cell receptor beta chain was observed in a study of shared clonotypes between healthy human individuals. This clone was seen just once. Additional DNA sequences in this sample encode the identical CDR3. This CDR3 has 12 residues. The germline gives CDR1 LNHNV, CDR2 YYDKDF (reference sequence). The V and J ends lost 1 base and 5 bases respectively, with 5 bases between them. Generated by immunoSEQ multiplex PCR, the TCRdb table keeps only in-frame clones and is missing some. The sample carries about 2.5 million clones, 80% to 95% recorded once. The clonotype was recovered from a man aged 18 to 30 in good health. Some clones in this sample may be carry-over from other donors' samples. Sequencing was carried out using naive CD4+ T cells from PBMCs. The subset was: CD45RA+ positively selected. The chain uses TRBV15 and TRBJ2-5; D is unresolved. CDR3 sequence (DNA): TGTGCCACCAGCAGAGTTCGGGAGACCCAGTACTTC. It yields the protein CATSRVRETQYF.